The following is a TCR beta chain sequence with its context. The sample belongs to a study of blood T cell repertoires in COVID-19. As for the study in general: The origin of the acute and convalescent COVID-19 samples was the United States, Italy and Spain. In each case, the material was cDNA or gDNA derived from T cells, B-cell-depleted T cells, or PBMCs.

The CDR3 totals 14 residues. V gave up 2 bases and J gave up 2 bases; unmatched junction bases: 2. Germline V gene data show CDR1 as MNHEY and CDR2 as SVGEGT. Per the study methods: Nucleated cell number was recorded as an estimate derived from reference gene primer amplification. Data came from immunoSEQ multiplex PCR; TCRdb stores just in-frame clones and leaves some out. V and J calls and clone size are copied from that table; D and trimming were computed from the DNA. The table records roughly 330,000 clones, roughly 82% of them present only once. Sample: peripheral blood. This sequence joins TRBV6-2 or TRBV6-3 and TRBJ2-7; 8 bases fit TRBD2. This TCR derives from a woman aged 50 to 60 with acute or convalescent COVID-19. The CDR3 reads CASSYAREAYEQYF. The CDR3 DNA reads as TGTGCCAGCAGTTACGCGCGGGAGGCCTACGAGCAGTACTTC.